These 15 T cell receptor beta chains were all obtained from the same sample, sequenced in a study of blood T cell repertoires in COVID-19. TCRdb's table, derived via immunoSEQ multiplex PCR, lists solely in-frame clones and lacks some. The sample has roughly 140,000 clones; around 84% are singletons. The sample was PBMCs or T cells enriched from blood (not recorded which). The receptors stem from a woman in her forties or fifties who had been exposed to COVID-19.

This chain links TRBV7-8 with TRBJ2-3; 12 nucleotides agree with TRBD2. With 5 bases clipped from V and 4 bases from J, the junction kept 7 bases outside the gene matches. From germline, CDR1 is SGHVS and CDR2 FQNEAQ. The CDR3 extends over 16 amino acids. For the CDR3, the DNA is TGTGCCAGCAGCCAGAGGACTAGCGGGACAGCAGATACGCAGTATTTT. Its translation: CASSQRTSGTADTQYF.

This clone was picked up one time. The J gene is TRBJ1-1, the V gene TRBV12-5, with TRBD1 identical over 9 bases. V gave up 6 bases and J gave up 5 bases; unmatched junction bases: 7. CDR1 is LGHNT and CDR2 is FRNRAP in the germline V gene. The CDR3 is 14 amino acids. The DNA of the CDR3 is TGTGCTAGTGGCCAAGACAGGGGGTGGACTGAAGCTTTCTTT. Translating gives CASGQDRGWTEAFF.

The chain joins TRBV28 to TRBJ1-2; D possibly corresponds to TRBD1 (6 bases). V lost 5 bases and J lost 5, with 9 bases in between. The V gene's germline CDR1 is MDHEN and CDR2 SYDVKM. The CDR3 covers 12 residues. CDR3 in DNA: TGTGCCAGCAGTCCAGGACAGTATGGCTACACCTTC. Its translation is CASSPGQYGYTF.

The chain employs TRBV7-2 and TRBJ2-3; TRBD2 aligns across 8 bases. This CDR3 has 16 amino acids. Germline V gives CDR1 SGHTA, CDR2 FQGNSA. V dropped 4 bases and J dropped 6; count of bases not matched to a gene: 12. CDR3 in amino acids: CASSSGWVAGRDTQYF. The DNA of the CDR3 is TGTGCCAGCAGCTCCGGCTGGGTAGCGGGAAGGGATACGCAGTATTTT.

J is TRBJ2-3 and V is TRBV12-3 or TRBV12-4, with D unresolved. The CDR3 length is 13 residues. V was cut by 6 bases and J by 2 bases, with 9 bases left in between. The CDR3 nucleotides are TGTGCCAGCAGCCCCCCCAACACAGATACGCAGTATTTT. Its translation is CASSPPNTDTQYF.

This clone was counted once. V usage is TRBV7-9 and J usage is TRBJ2-2, with TRBD2 matching 7 bases. With 5 bases clipped from V and 1 base from J, the junction kept 7 bases outside the gene matches. The CDR3 runs to 16 residues. Germline loops: CDR1 SEHNR, CDR2 FQNEAQ (reference sequence). The CDR3 nucleotides are TGTGCCAGCAGCCCTCTGACTAGCAGGAACACCGGGGAGCTGTTTTTT. Amino acids: CASSPLTSRNTGELFF.

The chain has TRBV19 and TRBJ2-5; possible D gene TRBD1, 5 bases. This CDR3 comprises 10 residues. The germline V gene has CDR1 LNHDA and CDR2 SQIVND (reference sequence). CDR3: CVAGKETQYF. In nucleotides, the CDR3 is TGTGTCGCAGGGAAAGAGACCCAGTACTTC.

This CDR3 reads CASSLPEWRAPYEQYF. The CDR3 nucleotides are TGTGCCAGCAGCTTACCTGAGTGGAGAGCCCCCTACGAGCAGTACTTC. V and J are TRBV5-4 and TRBJ2-7, with D uncertain. This CDR3 is 16 amino acids long. The germline CDR1 and CDR2 sequences are SGHNT and YYREEE (reference sequence). V was shortened by 2 bases and J by 2 bases, with 17 bases between the two germline ends.

The chain joins TRBV9 to TRBJ2-5, with TRBD2 matching 13 bases. With 3 bases clipped from V and 4 bases from J, the junction kept 3 bases outside the gene matches. This CDR3 is built from 15 residues. Germline values: CDR1 SGDLS, CDR2 YYNGEE. The CDR3 region is CASSAGLAGVETQYF. CDR3 nucleotides: TGTGCCAGCAGCGCCGGACTAGCGGGGGTAGAGACCCAGTACTTC.

V usage is TRBV18 and J usage is TRBJ2-5; a possible D gene is TRBD2 (6 bases). CDR1 is KGHSH and CDR2 is LQKENI in the germline V gene. The CDR3 is 15 residues long. With 3 bases removed from V and 5 bases from J, the gap between germline ends came to 16 bases. CDR3 region: CASSPRGGALETQYF. CDR3 nucleotide sequence: TGTGCCAGCTCACCGCGCGGCGGGGCCTTGGAGACCCAGTACTTC.

The chain recombines TRBV5-3 with TRBJ2-1; 7 bases align to TRBD2. Being an ORF, TRBV5-3 has a function that is uncertain. CDR3 length equals 15 residues. The V and J ends lost 4 bases and 6 bases, in that order; junction bases with no gene match: 10. The CDR3, as DNA: TGTGCCAGAAGCGGCCGGGACTACCACTCCAATGAGCAGTTCTTC. Protein sequence: CARSGRDYHSNEQFF.

The J gene is TRBJ1-2, the V gene TRBV19; D gene ambiguous. Germline CDR1 LNHDA, CDR2 SQIVND (reference sequence). Trimming took 5 bases from V and 4 from J, leaving 11 bases between them. CDR3 length: 13 residues. The CDR3 nucleotides read TGTGCCAGTAGTGAGGCGGGCCTCTATGGCTACACCTTC. Translating it yields CASSEAGLYGYTF.

For the CDR3, the DNA is TGTGCCAGCAGCCGAGACAGGGGGCAACAGCCCCAGCATTTT. Its translation: CASSRDRGQQPQHF. The chain has TRBV7-8 and TRBJ1-5, with 10 bases fitting TRBD1. With V trimmed by 5 bases and J by 7 bases, 5 bases remained unmatched. Per germline, CDR1 SGHVS and CDR2 FQNEAQ. The CDR3 is 14 residues long.

The chain recombines TRBV30 with TRBJ2-7, with TRBD1 matching over 8 bases. Trimming cost V 4 bases and J 4 bases; bases outside gene matches: 3. The CDR3 contains 12 residues. In germline, CDR1 is GTSNPN, CDR2 SVGIG (reference sequence). In DNA form, the CDR3 reads TGTGCCTGGACGGACAGGGCATACGAGCAGTACTTC. This encodes CAWTDRAYEQYF.

The chain joins TRBV11-3 to TRBJ2-1; TRBD2 aligns across 13 bases. This CDR3 comprises 15 residues. Trimming removed 3 bases from V and 4 bases from J; junction bases left unmatched: 0. Germline V gene lookup returns CDR1 SGHNT and CDR2 YENEEA. CDR3 sequence reads: CASSLGLAGYNEQFF. CDR3 in DNA: TGTGCCAGCAGCTTGGGACTAGCGGGATACAATGAGCAGTTCTTC.